This entry lists 7 T cell receptor beta chains sequenced from one sample in a study of neurological immune-mediated disorders (dated by TCRdb to between 2019 and 2020). Library preparation employed 5' RACE. Sequencing used an Illumina HiSeq 2500. Through fastp at Q25 and MiXCR, TCRdb rebuilt clones from the public reads, retaining in-frame beta chains. All rows with the same CDR3 protein become a single entry with the most common DNA and genes. In this sample the table shows roughly 60,000 distinct CDR3 sequences, over 3.5% of which occur a single time. More than 1.5% of the sample goes to the ten largest clones. The sequenced sample consisted of CD4+ T cells from blood. Receptor source: a woman between 35 and 50 years old with multiple sclerosis.

This clonotype was recorded at least ten times. The chain uses TRBV6-5 and TRBJ1-1; D gene uncertain. V lost 0 bases to trimming and J lost 1 base, with 3 bases between them. This CDR3 contains 13 residues. From germline, CDR1 is MNHEY and CDR2 SVGAGI. CDR3 DNA sequence: TGTGCCAGCAGTTACTCACAGAACACTGAAGCTTTCTTT. Translation: CASSYSQNTEAFF.

This clonotype showed up many times. The chain joins TRBV28 to TRBJ2-3; 9 bases agree with TRBD1. V lost 5 bases and J lost 0; bases outside the gene matches: 3. Germline assignment: CDR1 MDHEN and CDR2 SYDVKM. The CDR3 runs to 15 residues. CDR3 nucleotides: TGTGCCAGCAGTGGACAGGGGTCTAGCACAGATACGCAGTATTTT. Amino acids: CASSGQGSSTDTQYF.

This clonotype was picked up many times. This chain links TRBV12-3 or TRBV12-4 with TRBJ2-6; D uncertain. Trimming pared 6 bases from V and 0 bases from J, leaving 9 bases between. This CDR3 spans 15 amino acids. In DNA form, the CDR3 reads TGTGCCAGCAGGACACGTTACTCTGGGGCCAACGTCCTGACTTTC. It specifies CASRTRYSGANVLTF.

This clonotype was seen at least ten times. The chain has TRBV10-3 and TRBJ1-1, with 8 bases identical to TRBD1. The CDR3 extends over 15 amino acids. CDR1 and CDR2 from the germline V gene are ENHRY and SYGVKD. V trimming: 4 bases; J trimming: 4 bases; junction bases outside the gene matches: 8. The CDR3 region has the DNA TGTGCCATCAGTGTCCTCCAGGGGGCCGGCACTGAAGCTTTCTTT. It yields the protein CAISVLQGAGTEAFF.

This clonotype was counted many times. A much larger clone lies one base from this, so it may be a read error. The J gene is TRBJ2-1, the V gene TRBV6-2 or TRBV6-3; D may be TRBD1 or TRBD2 (5 bases each). Germline CDR1 is MNHEY and CDR2 is SVGEGT. The CDR3 length is 12 residues. CDR3 bases: TGTGTCAGCAGAGGGACGGAAAATGAGCAGTTCTTC. Its translation: CVSRGTENEQFF.

The table lists this clonotype with many counts. This rearrangement joins TRBV7-7 to TRBJ2-3; TRBD2 might be the D (5 bases). CDR1 SSHAT and CDR2 FNYEAQ come from the germline V gene (reference sequence). Trimming removed 3 bases from V and 3 bases from J, with 13 bases in between. The CDR3 is 15 residues long. DNA for the CDR3: TGTGCCAGCAGCTTTTGCCCCGGGGAAACAGATACGCAGTATTTT. Translation gives CASSFCPGETDTQYF.

There are many counts of this clonotype. V is TRBV20-1 and J is TRBJ2-5; 7 bases are a match to TRBD1. The J segment lost 6 bases and the V segment lost 2 bases, leaving 12 bases of the junction unmatched. The CDR3 sequence is 15 residues long. Germline values: CDR1 DFQATT, CDR2 SNEGSKA (reference sequence). CDR3 in amino acids: CSARPGTVNRKTQYF. The CDR3 DNA follows: TGCAGTGCTAGACCGGGGACAGTCAATAGAAAGACCCAGTACTTC.